Reported below is one T cell receptor (beta chain). What it binds is not known. V lost 5 bases and J 8 bases, leaving 10 bases between the germline ends. Germline assignment: CDR1 LNHDA and CDR2 SQIVND (reference sequence). This CDR3 is built from 13 residues. The data were produced by immunoSEQ multiplex PCR, yet TCRdb's version contains in-frame clones alone and is incomplete. In the table there are roughly 76,000 clones, about 90% of which are singletons. This sample stems from a study of lymphopenia after photon versus proton radiotherapy. Regarding the study as a whole: Relative stability marked proton patients; photon patients lost diversity and naive cells. A bigger post-nadir fall in TCR diversity correlated inversely with survival time in deceased patients.

This TCR derives from a woman in her forties with cholangiocarcinoma. The chain links TRBV19 to TRBJ1-6; TRBD1 is a possible D gene (6 bases). The sequencing used peripheral blood, collected from a patient treated with photon-based radiotherapy. The CDR3, as DNA: TGTGCCAGTAGTTCCCCAGGGGATTCACCCCTCCACTTT. This sequence encodes CASSSPGDSPLHF.